Listed below are T cell receptor beta chains from one sample, sequenced in a study of identical twins. One entry per CDR3 protein, called by TCRdb with MiXCR from the 5' RACE reads. The data hold hundreds of thousands of distinct CDR3 sequences, with roughly a tenth observed a single time. Material for sequencing was memory (CD45RO+) T cells sorted from blood. The receptors originated from a woman aged 18-29 years in good health. The CDR3 runs from the conserved cysteine through the conserved F or W. Fields, in order: clone size, D gene, V gene, J gene, CDR3 protein, CDR3 DNA. The D gene is left open where the match is weak. Expanded clones are given a class, and other clones once, few, many or no size at all.

.,.,TRBV20-1,TRBJ1-1,CSAHKSGPNTEAFF,TGCAGTGCTCATAAGTCGGGACCGAACACTGAAGCTTTCTTT
few,.,TRBV18,TRBJ2-1,CASSPTQGLSYNEQFF,TGTGCCAGCTCACCCACCCAGGGCCTTTCTTACAATGAGCAGTTCTTC
medium-sized,TRBD1,TRBV12-3/TRBV12-4,TRBJ2-1,CASSPGQGFEQFF,TGTGCCAGCAGCCCGGGACAGGGGTTTGAGCAGTTCTTC
few,.,TRBV6-2/TRBV6-3,TRBJ2-1,CASSYHRAYNEQFF,TGTGCCAGCAGTTACCACAGGGCCTACAATGAGCAGTTCTTC
.,TRBD1,TRBV3-1,TRBJ2-5,CASSQGLPGQGETQYF,TGTGCCAGCAGCCAAGGTCTTCCGGGACAGGGGGAGACCCAGTACTTC
once,TRBD1,TRBV7-9,TRBJ2-7,CASSLISGQGAYEQYF,TGTGCCAGCAGCTTAATTTCCGGGCAGGGGGCATACGAGCAGTACTTC
once,TRBD2,TRBV6-1,TRBJ2-7,CASNQGSGGAYEQYF,TGTGCCAGCAACCAGGGTAGCGGGGGGGCCTACGAGCAGTACTTC
few,.,TRBV11-2,TRBJ1-2,CASSSYPGGAPFNYGYTF,TGTGCCAGCAGCTCCTACCCGGGGGGTGCGCCTTTTAACTATGGCTACACCTTC
few,TRBD2,TRBV10-3,TRBJ2-3,CATRPGLASDTQYF,TGTGCCACCAGGCCGGGACTAGCGTCAGATACGCAGTATTTT
.,TRBD2,TRBV20-1,TRBJ2-7,CSARLSGSPWGEQYF,TGCAGTGCTAGATTGAGCGGGAGCCCTTGGGGCGAGCAGTACTTC
many,TRBD2,TRBV12-3/TRBV12-4,TRBJ2-7,CASSLAGEDEQYF,TGTGCCAGCAGCCTGGCGGGGGAAGACGAGCAGTACTTC
few,.,TRBV7-6,TRBJ2-1,CASSPLTTLNEQFF,TGTGCCAGCAGTCCCCTGACTACACTCAATGAGCAGTTCTTC
many,.,TRBV5-5,TRBJ1-1,CASSFRGVNTEAFF,TGTGCCAGCAGCTTCCGGGGAGTGAACACTGAAGCTTTCTTT
.,TRBD2,TRBV12-3/TRBV12-4,TRBJ2-1,CASSLTSGGSNEQFF,TGTGCCAGCAGCTTAACTAGCGGGGGAAGCAATGAGCAGTTCTTC
many,.,TRBV12-3/TRBV12-4,TRBJ1-5,CASSLSRGDKPQHF,TGTGCCAGCAGTTTATCCAGGGGAGATAAGCCCCAGCATTTT
.,.,TRBV4-2,TRBJ2-3,CTSSQEGRGDTQYF,TGTACCAGCAGCCAAGAGGGTCGCGGGGATACGCAGTATTTT
few,TRBD2,TRBV5-1,TRBJ2-7,CASSQVRAGEHEQYF,TGCGCCAGCAGCCAAGTTAGAGCGGGAGAACACGAGCAGTACTTC
.,.,TRBV12-3/TRBV12-4,TRBJ2-7,CASSWDESSYEQYF,TGTGCCAGCAGTTGGGATGAGAGCTCCTACGAGCAGTACTTC
few,.,TRBV7-2,TRBJ1-2,CASSLQGSYGYTF,TGTGCCAGCAGCTTACAGGGATCCTATGGCTACACCTTC
.,.,TRBV6-5,TRBJ2-7,CASSYSLIGGEQYF,TGTGCCAGCAGTTACTCGTTGATTGGCGGCGAGCAGTACTTC
.,.,TRBV20-1,TRBJ2-7,CSARIGRGSVEQYF,TGCAGTGCTCGGATCGGTCGGGGCTCGGTCGAGCAGTACTTC
few,.,TRBV25-1,TRBJ2-7,CASSTPYEQYF,TGTGCCAGCAGTACACCCTACGAGCAGTACTTC